This TCR beta chain was identified during a study of shared clonotypes between healthy human individuals. Subsets obtained from CD4+ cells comprised CD45RA+ naive and CD45RA-negative memory cells. Only in-frame clones appear in the TCRdb table, and some are missing; sequencing was by immunoSEQ multiplex PCR. The sample yields about 1.4 million clones, roughly 96% seen once. Notes on this clone: Other DNA sequences of this sample code for an identical CDR3.

Sequenced material: naive CD4+ T cells sorted from blood. Specified subset: CD45RA+ positively selected. The source is a man under 40 in good health.

For the CDR3, the DNA is TGTGCCATCAGTGAGTCACAGGGATCCGGGGAGCTGTTTTTT. Amino acid sequence: CAISESQGSGELFF. The V gene is TRBV10-3, the J gene TRBJ2-2; D might be TRBD1 (6 bases). The germline V and J ends were trimmed by 0 bases and 6 bases, with 8 bases remaining between them. Germline V gene lookup returns CDR1 ENHRY and CDR2 SYGVKD. CDR3 length equals 14 residues.